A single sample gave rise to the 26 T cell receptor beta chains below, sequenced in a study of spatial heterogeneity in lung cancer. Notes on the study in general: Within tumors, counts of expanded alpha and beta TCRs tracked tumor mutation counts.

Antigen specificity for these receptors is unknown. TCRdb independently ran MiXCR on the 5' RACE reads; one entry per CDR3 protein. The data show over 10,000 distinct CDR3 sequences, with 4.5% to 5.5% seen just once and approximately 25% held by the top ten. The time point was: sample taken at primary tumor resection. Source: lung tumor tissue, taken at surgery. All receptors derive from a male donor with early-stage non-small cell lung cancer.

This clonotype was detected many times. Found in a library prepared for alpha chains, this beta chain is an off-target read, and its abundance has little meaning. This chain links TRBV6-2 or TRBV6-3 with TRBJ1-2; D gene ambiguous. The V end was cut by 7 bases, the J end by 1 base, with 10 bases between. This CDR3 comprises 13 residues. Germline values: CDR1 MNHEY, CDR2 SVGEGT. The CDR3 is CASTPEGNYGYTF. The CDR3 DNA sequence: TGTGCCAGCACACCTGAGGGTAACTATGGCTACACCTTC.

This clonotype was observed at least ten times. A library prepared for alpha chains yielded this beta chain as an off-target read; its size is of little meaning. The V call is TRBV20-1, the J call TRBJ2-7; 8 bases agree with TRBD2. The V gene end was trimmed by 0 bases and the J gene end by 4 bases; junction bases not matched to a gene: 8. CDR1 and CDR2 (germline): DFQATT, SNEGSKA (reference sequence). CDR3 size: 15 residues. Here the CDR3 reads CSAREALAGTYEQYF. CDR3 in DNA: TGCAGTGCTAGAGAGGCATTAGCGGGGACTTACGAGCAGTACTTC.

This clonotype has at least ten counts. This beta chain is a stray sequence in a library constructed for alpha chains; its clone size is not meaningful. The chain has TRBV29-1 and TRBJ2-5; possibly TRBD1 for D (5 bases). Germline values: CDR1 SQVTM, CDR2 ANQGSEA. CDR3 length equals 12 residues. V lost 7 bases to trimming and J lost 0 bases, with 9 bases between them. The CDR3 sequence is CSGRQHQETQYF. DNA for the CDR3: TGCAGCGGCCGACAGCACCAAGAGACCCAGTACTTC.

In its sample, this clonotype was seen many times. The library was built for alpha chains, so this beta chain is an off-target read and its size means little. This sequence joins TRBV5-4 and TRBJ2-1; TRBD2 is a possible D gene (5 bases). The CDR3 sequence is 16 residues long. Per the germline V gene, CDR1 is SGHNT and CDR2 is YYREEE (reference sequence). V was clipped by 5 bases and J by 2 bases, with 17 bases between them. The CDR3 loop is CASRPGVKGTYNEQFF. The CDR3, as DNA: TGTGCCAGCAGACCCGGGGTAAAGGGCACCTACAATGAGCAGTTCTTC.

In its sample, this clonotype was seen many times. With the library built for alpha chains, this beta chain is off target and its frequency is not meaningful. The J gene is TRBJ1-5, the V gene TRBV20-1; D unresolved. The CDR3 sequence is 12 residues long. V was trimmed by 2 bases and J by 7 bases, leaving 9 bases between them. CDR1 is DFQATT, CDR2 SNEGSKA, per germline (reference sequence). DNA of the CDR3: TGCAGTGCTAGACTACTAGGACAGCCCCAGCATTTT. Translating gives CSARLLGQPQHF.

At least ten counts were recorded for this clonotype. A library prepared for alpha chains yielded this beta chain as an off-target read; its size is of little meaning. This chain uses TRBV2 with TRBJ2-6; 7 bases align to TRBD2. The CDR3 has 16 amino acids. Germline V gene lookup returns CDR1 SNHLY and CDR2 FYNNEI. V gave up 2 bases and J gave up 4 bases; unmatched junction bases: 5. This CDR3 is CASSEWGLSGANVLTF. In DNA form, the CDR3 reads TGTGCCAGCAGTGAATGGGGACTATCCGGGGCCAACGTCCTGACTTTC.

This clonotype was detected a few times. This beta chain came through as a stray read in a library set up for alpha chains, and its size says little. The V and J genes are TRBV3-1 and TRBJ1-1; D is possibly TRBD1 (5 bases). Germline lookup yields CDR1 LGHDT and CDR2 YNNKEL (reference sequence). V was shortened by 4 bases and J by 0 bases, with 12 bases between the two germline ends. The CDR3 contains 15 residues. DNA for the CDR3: TGTGCCAGCAGCCCTCGACAGCTGATGAACACTGAAGCTTTCTTT. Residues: CASSPRQLMNTEAFF.

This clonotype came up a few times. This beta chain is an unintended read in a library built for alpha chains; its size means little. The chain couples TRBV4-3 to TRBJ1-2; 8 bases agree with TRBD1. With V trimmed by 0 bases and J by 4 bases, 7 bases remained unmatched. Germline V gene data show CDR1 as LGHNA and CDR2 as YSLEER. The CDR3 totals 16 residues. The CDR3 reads CASSQDLQGVSYGYTF. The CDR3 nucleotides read TGCGCCAGCAGCCAAGATCTACAGGGGGTATCCTATGGCTACACCTTC.

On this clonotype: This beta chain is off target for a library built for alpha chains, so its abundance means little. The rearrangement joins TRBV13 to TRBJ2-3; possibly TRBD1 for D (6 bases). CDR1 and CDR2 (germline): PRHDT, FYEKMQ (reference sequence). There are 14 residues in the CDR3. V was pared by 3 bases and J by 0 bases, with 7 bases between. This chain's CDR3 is CASSFGGSTDTQYF. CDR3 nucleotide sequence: TGTGCCAGCAGCTTTGGGGGCAGCACAGATACGCAGTATTTT.

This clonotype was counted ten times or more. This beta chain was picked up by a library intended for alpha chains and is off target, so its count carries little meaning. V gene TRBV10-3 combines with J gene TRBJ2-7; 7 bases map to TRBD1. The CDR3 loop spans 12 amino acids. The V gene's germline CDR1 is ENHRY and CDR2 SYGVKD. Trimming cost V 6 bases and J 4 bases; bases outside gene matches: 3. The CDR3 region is CAISMTGYEQYF. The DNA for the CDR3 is TGTGCCATCAGCATGACAGGGTACGAGCAGTACTTC.

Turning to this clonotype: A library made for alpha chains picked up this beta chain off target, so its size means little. The CDR3 region has the DNA TGCGCCAGCAGCTTTAGCGGGGGGCTCTCCGATACGCAGTATTTT. It specifies CASSFSGGLSDTQYF. The chain carries TRBV5-1 and TRBJ2-3; the match to TRBD2 covers 10 bases. This CDR3 is 15 amino acids long. V trimming: 2 bases; J trimming: 6 bases; junction bases outside the gene matches: 6. Per the germline V gene, CDR1 is SGHRS and CDR2 is YFSETQ.

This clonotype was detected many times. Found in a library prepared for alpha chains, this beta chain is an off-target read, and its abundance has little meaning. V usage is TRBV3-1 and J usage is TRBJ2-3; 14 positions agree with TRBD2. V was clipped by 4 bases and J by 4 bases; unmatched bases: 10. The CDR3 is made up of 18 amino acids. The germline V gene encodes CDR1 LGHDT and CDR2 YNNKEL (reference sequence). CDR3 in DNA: TGTGCCAGCAGCCCCTTCATGGGACTAGCGGGGGTACCAGATACGCAGTATTTT. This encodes CASSPFMGLAGVPDTQYF.

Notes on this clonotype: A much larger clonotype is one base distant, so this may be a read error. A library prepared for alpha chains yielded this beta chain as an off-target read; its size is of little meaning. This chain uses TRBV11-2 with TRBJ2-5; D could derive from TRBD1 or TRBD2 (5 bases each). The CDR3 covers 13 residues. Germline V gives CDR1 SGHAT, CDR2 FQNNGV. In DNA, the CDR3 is TGTGCCAGCAGCCGAGGGACCCAAGAGGCCCAGTACTTC. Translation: CASSRGTQEAQYF.

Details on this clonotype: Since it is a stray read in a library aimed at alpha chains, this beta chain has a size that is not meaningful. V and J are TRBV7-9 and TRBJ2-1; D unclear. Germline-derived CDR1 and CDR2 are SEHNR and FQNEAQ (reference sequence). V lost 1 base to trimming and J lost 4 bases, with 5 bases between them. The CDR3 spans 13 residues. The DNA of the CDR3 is TGTGCCAGCAGCTTAGAACCTTACAATGAGCAGTTCTTC. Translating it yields CASSLEPYNEQFF.

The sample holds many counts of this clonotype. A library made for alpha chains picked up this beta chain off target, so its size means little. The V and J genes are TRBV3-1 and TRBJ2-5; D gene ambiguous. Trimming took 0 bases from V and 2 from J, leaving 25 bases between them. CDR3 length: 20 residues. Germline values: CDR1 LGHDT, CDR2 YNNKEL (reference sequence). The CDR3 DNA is TGTGCCAGCAGCCAAGATCTCGTGGCAACGTCCACCCCCACGCAAGAGACCCAGTACTTC. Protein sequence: CASSQDLVATSTPTQETQYF.

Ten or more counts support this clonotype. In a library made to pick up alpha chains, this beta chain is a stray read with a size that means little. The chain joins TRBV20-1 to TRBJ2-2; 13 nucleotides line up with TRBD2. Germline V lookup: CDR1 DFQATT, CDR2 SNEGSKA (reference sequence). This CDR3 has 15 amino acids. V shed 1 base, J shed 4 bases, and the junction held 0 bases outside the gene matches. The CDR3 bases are TGCAGTGCTAGAGGACTAGCGGGGGGCACCGGGGAGCTGTTTTTT. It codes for CSARGLAGGTGELFF.

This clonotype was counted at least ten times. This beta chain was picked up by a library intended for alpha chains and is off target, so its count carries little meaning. CDR3 bases: TGCAGTGCTGGATCGCGGGACAGGGGCTGGAAGACCCAGTACTTC. This sequence encodes CSAGSRDRGWKTQYF. The gene calls are TRBV20-1 and TRBJ2-5; 10 nucleotides line up with TRBD1. The V gene's germline CDR1 is DFQATT and CDR2 SNEGSKA (reference sequence). V lost 5 bases, J lost 6 bases, and 12 bases stayed unmatched. There are 15 residues in the CDR3.

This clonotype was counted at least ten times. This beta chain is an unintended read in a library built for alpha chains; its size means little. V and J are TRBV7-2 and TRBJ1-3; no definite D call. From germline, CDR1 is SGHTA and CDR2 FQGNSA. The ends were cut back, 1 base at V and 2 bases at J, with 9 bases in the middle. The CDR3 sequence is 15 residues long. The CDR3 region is CASSLDLVPGNTIYF. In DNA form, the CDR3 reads TGTGCCAGCAGCTTAGACCTTGTTCCTGGAAACACCATATATTTT.

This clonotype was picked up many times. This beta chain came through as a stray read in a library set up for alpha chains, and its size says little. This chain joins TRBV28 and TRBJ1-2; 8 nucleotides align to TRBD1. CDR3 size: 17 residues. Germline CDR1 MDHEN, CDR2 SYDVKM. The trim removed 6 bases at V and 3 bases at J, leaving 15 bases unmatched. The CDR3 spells CASSFTLQGAHDYGYTF. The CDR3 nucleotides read TGTGCCAGCAGCTTTACCCTCCAGGGGGCGCATGACTATGGCTACACCTTC.

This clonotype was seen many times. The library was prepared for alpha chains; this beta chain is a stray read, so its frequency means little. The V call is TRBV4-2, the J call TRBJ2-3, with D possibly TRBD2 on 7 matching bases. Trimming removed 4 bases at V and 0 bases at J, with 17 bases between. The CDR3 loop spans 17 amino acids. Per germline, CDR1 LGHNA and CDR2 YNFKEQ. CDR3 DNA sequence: TGTGCCAGCAGCCTCGATCCGGGGGGCCAAAGCACAGATACGCAGTATTTT. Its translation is CASSLDPGGQSTDTQYF.

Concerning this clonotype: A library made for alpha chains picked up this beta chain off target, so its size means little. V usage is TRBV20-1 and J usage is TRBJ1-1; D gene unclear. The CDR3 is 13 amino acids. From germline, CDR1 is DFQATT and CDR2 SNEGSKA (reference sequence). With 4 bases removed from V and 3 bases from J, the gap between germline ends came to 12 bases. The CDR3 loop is CSAMEDSDTEAFF. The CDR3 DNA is TGCAGTGCTATGGAGGATTCGGACACTGAAGCTTTCTTT.

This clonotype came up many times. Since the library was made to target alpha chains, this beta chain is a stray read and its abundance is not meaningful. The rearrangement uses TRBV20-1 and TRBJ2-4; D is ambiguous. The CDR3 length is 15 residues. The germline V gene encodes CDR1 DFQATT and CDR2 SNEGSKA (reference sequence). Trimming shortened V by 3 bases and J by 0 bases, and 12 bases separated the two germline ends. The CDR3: CSARLNILAKNIQYF. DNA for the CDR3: TGCAGTGCTAGGCTGAACATCCTAGCCAAAAACATTCAGTACTTC.

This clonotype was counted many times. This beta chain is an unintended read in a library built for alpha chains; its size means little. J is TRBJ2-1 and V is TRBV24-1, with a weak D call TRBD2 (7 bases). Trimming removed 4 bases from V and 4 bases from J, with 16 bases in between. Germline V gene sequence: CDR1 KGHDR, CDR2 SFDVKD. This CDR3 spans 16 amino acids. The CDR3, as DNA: TGTGCCACCAGTGACTCGGGGGGCTATTTTTACAATGAGCAGTTCTTC. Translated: CATSDSGGYFYNEQFF.

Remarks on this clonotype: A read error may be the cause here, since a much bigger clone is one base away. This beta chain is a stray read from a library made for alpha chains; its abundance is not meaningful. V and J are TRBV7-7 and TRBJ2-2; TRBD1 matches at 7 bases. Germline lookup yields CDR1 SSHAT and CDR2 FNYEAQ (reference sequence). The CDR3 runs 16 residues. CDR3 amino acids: CASSSMPGQNAGELFF. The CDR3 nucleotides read TGTGCTAGCAGTAGTATGCCGGGACAGAACGCCGGGGAGCTGTTTTTT.

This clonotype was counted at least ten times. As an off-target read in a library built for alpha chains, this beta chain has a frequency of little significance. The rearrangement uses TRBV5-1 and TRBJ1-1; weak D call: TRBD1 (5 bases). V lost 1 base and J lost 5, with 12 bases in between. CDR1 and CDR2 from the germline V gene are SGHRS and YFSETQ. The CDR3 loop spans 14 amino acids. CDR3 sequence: CASSLSGWTTEAFF. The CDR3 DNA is TGCGCCAGCAGCTTGTCAGGGTGGACAACTGAAGCTTTCTTT.

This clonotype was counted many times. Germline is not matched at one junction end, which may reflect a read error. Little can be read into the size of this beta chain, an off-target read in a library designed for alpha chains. CDR3 loop: CVSSSVQGNYGYTF. DNA for the CDR3: TGTGTCAGCAGCTCTGTTCAGGGGAACTATGGCTACACCTTC. The rearrangement joins TRBV7-9 to TRBJ1-2, with D maybe TRBD1 (6 bases). The germline CDR1 and CDR2 sequences are SEHNR and FQNEAQ (reference sequence). This CDR3 spans 14 amino acids. Full variable domain (rest looked up from reference TRBV7-9 and TRBJ1-2): DTGVSQNPRHKITKRGQNVTFRCDPISEHNRLYWYRQTLGQGPEFLTYFQNEAQLEKSRLLSDRFSAERPKGSFSTLEIQRTEQGDSAMYLCVSSSVQGNYGYTFGSGTRLTVV.